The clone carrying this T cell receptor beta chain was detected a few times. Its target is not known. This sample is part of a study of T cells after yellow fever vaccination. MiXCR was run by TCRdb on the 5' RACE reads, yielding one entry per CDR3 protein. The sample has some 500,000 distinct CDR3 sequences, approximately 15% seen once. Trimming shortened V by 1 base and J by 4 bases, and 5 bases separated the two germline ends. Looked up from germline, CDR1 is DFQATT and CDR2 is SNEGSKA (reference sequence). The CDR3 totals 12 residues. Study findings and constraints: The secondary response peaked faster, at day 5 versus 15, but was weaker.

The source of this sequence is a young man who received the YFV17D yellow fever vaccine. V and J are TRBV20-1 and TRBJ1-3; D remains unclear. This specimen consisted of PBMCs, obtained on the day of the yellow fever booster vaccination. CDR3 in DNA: TGCAGTGCTAGAGGCAGGGGAAACACCATATATTTT. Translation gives CSARGRGNTIYF.